The 27 T cell receptor beta chains below were found in one sample sequenced in a study of CD8 T cells in Susac syndrome. The authors reverse transcribed roughly 0.5 to 1 ug RNA with random hexamers. TCRdb fed the immunoSEQ multiplex PCR reads into MiXCR, producing one record per CDR3 protein. This sample yields about 66,000 distinct CDR3 sequences, of which around 96% are seen a single time; 0.56% belongs to the top ten. The material sequenced was CD8+ T cells from PBMCs. The receptors were sampled from a human donor with multiple sclerosis.

The CDR3 reads CSAADWDTTYSNQPQHF. The CDR3 DNA reads TGCAGTGCTGCCGACTGGGACACTACCTATAGCAATCAGCCCCAGCATTTT. The chain is built from TRBV20-1 and TRBJ1-5; D may be TRBD1 (6 bases). Looked up from germline, CDR1 is DFQATT and CDR2 is SNEGSKA (reference sequence). The germline V and J ends were trimmed by 5 bases and 0 bases, with 20 bases remaining between them. The CDR3 consists of 17 residues.

This chain connects TRBV20-1 to TRBJ2-1, with D perhaps matching TRBD1 (6 bases). This CDR3 has 14 amino acids. The germline V and J ends were trimmed by 6 bases and 5 bases, with 17 bases remaining between them. The germline gives CDR1 DFQATT, CDR2 SNEGSKA (reference sequence). This chain's CDR3 is CSALTGISDNEQFF. CDR3 nucleotides: TGCAGTGCCCTCACAGGGATAAGTGACAATGAGCAGTTCTTC.

V is TRBV6-4 and J is TRBJ2-3; 7 positions match TRBD2. The junction had 8 bases not matched to a gene; V was cut back by 7 bases and J by 1 base. Germline V lookup: CDR1 MRHNA, CDR2 SNTAGT. The CDR3 has 15 residues. CDR3 DNA sequence: TGTGCCAGCAAGGTTTCTAGCGGAGGCACAGATACGCAGTATTTT. This encodes CASKVSSGGTDTQYF.

V and J are TRBV7-9 and TRBJ2-5; D may be TRBD2 (6 bases). This CDR3 comprises 14 residues. Germline-derived CDR1 and CDR2 are SEHNR and FQNEAQ (reference sequence). V shed 5 bases and J shed 5 bases, with 15 bases lying between them. In DNA form, the CDR3 reads TGTGCCAGCAGCACGAACCGGGACTGGGAGACCCAGTACTTC. Translation: CASSTNRDWETQYF.

CDR3 sequence (DNA): TGTGCCAGCAGCTCAACTCGACAGGGAGTTGAAAAACTGTTTTTT. Protein product: CASSSTRQGVEKLFF. The chain combines TRBV7-9 with TRBJ1-4; 7 bases are shared with TRBD1. With 4 bases clipped from V and 7 bases from J, the junction kept 9 bases outside the gene matches. There are 15 residues in the CDR3. CDR1 and CDR2 (germline): SEHNR, FQNEAQ (reference sequence).

The V gene is TRBV28, the J gene TRBJ1-5, with a possible D match to TRBD1 (5 bases). Trimming left V 2 bases short and J 3 bases short, with 17 bases between. CDR3 length equals 17 residues. Germline V gene data show CDR1 as MDHEN and CDR2 as SYDVKM. DNA of the CDR3: TGTGCCAGCAGTTTACGGGCCCGGGACCCTCTCAATCAGCCCCAGCATTTT. This encodes CASSLRARDPLNQPQHF.

V is TRBV11-2 and J is TRBJ2-3, with D uncertain. Germline CDR1 is SGHAT and CDR2 is FQNNGV. V was cut by 6 bases and J by 3 bases, with 16 bases left in between. CDR3 size: 15 residues. The CDR3 region is CASRPITTLTDTQYF. CDR3 DNA sequence: TGTGCCAGCAGACCCATCACCACCCTTACAGATACGCAGTATTTT.

V usage is TRBV28 and J usage is TRBJ2-7; D is unclear. Germline assignment: CDR1 MDHEN and CDR2 SYDVKM. Trimming pared 5 bases from V and 5 bases from J, leaving 13 bases between. This CDR3 spans 13 amino acids. Here the CDR3 reads CASSPPSFHEQYF. The CDR3, as DNA: TGTGCCAGCAGTCCACCCAGTTTCCACGAGCAGTACTTC. Together with reference TRBV28 and TRBJ2-7, the CDR3 gives the full variable domain: DVKVTQSSRYLVKRTGEKVFLECVQDMDHENMFWYRQDPGLGLRLIYFSYDVKMKEKGDIPEGYSVSREKKERFSLILESASTNQTSMYLCASSPPSFHEQYFGPGTRLTVT.

The chain employs TRBV2 and TRBJ2-7; D unclear. Trimming removed 6 bases at V and 3 bases at J, with 18 bases between. Germline-derived CDR1 and CDR2 are SNHLY and FYNNEI. The CDR3 has 15 residues. CDR3 bases: TGTGCCAGCAGCCGAACCCCGCAGGCTGGCTACGAGCAGTACTTC. Its protein product is CASSRTPQAGYEQYF.

This clonotype was counted once. This sequence joins TRBV2 and TRBJ1-1; tentatively, D is TRBD1 (6 bases). The length of the CDR3 is 17 residues. Germline V gene sequence: CDR1 SNHLY, CDR2 FYNNEI. The V and J ends lost 2 bases and 3 bases respectively, with 19 bases between them. This chain's CDR3 is CASSEFRGGRGDTEAFF. The CDR3 DNA is TGTGCCAGCAGTGAATTTCGTGGGGGCAGGGGAGACACTGAAGCTTTCTTT.

Only one count was recorded for this clonotype. The chain couples TRBV25-1 to TRBJ2-5, with 8 bases aligning to TRBD1. The germline CDR1 and CDR2 sequences are MGHDK and SYGVNS. CDR3 length: 14 amino acids. J lost 2 bases, V lost 5 bases, and 4 bases had no gene match. This CDR3 reads CASSSRDRQETQYF. CDR3 nucleotides: TGTGCCAGCAGTAGCCGGGACAGGCAAGAGACCCAGTACTTC.

The J gene is TRBJ1-1, the V gene TRBV13; 7 bases match TRBD1. CDR1 PRHDT and CDR2 FYEKMQ come from the germline V gene (reference sequence). The CDR3 is 14 residues long. The V and J ends lost 4 bases and 3 bases, in that order; junction bases with no gene match: 5. In DNA form, the CDR3 reads TGTGCCAGCAGCTACCAAGACAGGGACACTGAAGCTTTCTTT. Residues: CASSYQDRDTEAFF. The full variable domain, completed using reference TRBV13 and TRBJ1-1, is AAGVIQSPRHLIKEKRETATLKCYPIPRHDTVYWYQQGPGQDPQFLISFYEKMQSDKGSIPDRFSAQQFSDYHSELNMSSLELGDSALYFCASSYQDRDTEAFFGQGTRLTVV.

This clonotype was observed a single time. The J gene is TRBJ2-7, the V gene TRBV28; 12 nucleotides agree with TRBD1. The germline gives CDR1 MDHEN, CDR2 SYDVKM. With V trimmed by 7 bases and J by 3 bases, 7 bases remained unmatched. This CDR3 has 15 amino acids. The CDR3 loop is CASTQGQGASYEQYF. The CDR3, as DNA: TGTGCCAGCACCCAGGGACAGGGGGCAAGCTACGAGCAGTACTTC.

This clonotype was picked up one time. The chain recombines TRBV13 with TRBJ2-7; TRBD2 matches at 7 bases. The CDR3 spans 17 residues. V trimming: 2 bases; J trimming: 0 bases; junction bases outside the gene matches: 10. Germline V CDR1 and CDR2: PRHDT, FYEKMQ (reference sequence). CDR3 nucleotide sequence: TGTGCCAGCAGCTTATTTCAAGCGGGGTGGAGCTCCTACGAGCAGTACTTC. It codes for CASSLFQAGWSSYEQYF.

This chain links TRBV27 with TRBJ2-7; D may be TRBD1 or TRBD2 (6 bases each). The CDR3 loop spans 15 amino acids. V shed 4 bases and J shed 1 base, with 14 bases lying between them. CDR1 is MNHEY and CDR2 is SMNVEV in the germline V gene (reference sequence). CDR3 sequence reads: CASSSGRGGSYEQYF. The CDR3 nucleotides are TGTGCCAGCAGTTCAGGCAGGGGAGGATCCTACGAGCAGTACTTC.

This clonotype has just one count. J is TRBJ2-1 and V is TRBV20-1, with D perhaps TRBD1 (6 bases). The germline V and J ends were trimmed by 5 bases and 5 bases, with 19 bases remaining between them. The germline CDR1 and CDR2 sequences are DFQATT and SNEGSKA (reference sequence). The CDR3 sequence is 15 residues long. The CDR3: CSARRPDRNDNEQFF. CDR3 bases: TGCAGTGCTCGACGGCCAGACAGGAACGACAATGAGCAGTTCTTC.

The CDR3 bases are TGTGCCAGCACCCCCCGGGCGGGGGCAGATACGCAGTATTTT. Translation: CASTPRAGADTQYF. The chain has TRBV6-2 or TRBV6-3 and TRBJ2-3; 7 positions agree with TRBD2. This CDR3 comprises 14 residues. V lost 7 bases, J lost 4 bases, and 8 bases stayed unmatched. The germline gives CDR1 MNHEY, CDR2 SVGEGT.

The gene calls are TRBV7-6 and TRBJ2-3, with 7 bases identical to TRBD2. J gave up 3 bases and V 3 bases, and 3 bases lay outside the gene matches. Germline V lookup: CDR1 SGHVS, CDR2 FNYEAQ. This CDR3 is 14 amino acids long. CDR3 loop: CASSLQGGTDTQYF. The DNA of the CDR3 is TGTGCCAGCAGCTTGCAGGGAGGGACAGATACGCAGTATTTT. The full variable domain, its missing parts supplied by reference TRBV7-6 and TRBJ2-3, is GAGVSQSPRYKVTKRGQDVALRCDPISGHVSLYWYRQALGQGPEFLTYFNYEAQQDKSGLPNDRFSAERPEGSISTLTIQRTEQRDSAMYRCASSLQGGTDTQYFGPGTRLTVL.

The chain recombines TRBV7-9 with TRBJ2-5; the D gene is possibly TRBD2 (5 bases). Per the germline V gene, CDR1 is SEHNR and CDR2 is FQNEAQ (reference sequence). Trimming shortened V by 5 bases and J by 2 bases, and 12 bases separated the two germline ends. The CDR3 has 14 amino acids. This chain's CDR3 is CASSHWTGQETQYF. CDR3 in DNA: TGTGCCAGCAGCCACTGGACGGGGCAAGAGACCCAGTACTTC.

The chain is built from TRBV30 and TRBJ2-1, with 10 bases identical to TRBD1. The V and J ends lost 3 bases and 6 bases, in that order; junction bases with no gene match: 11. Germline CDR1 and CDR2: GTSNPN and SVGIG (reference sequence). The CDR3 is made up of 16 amino acids. This chain's CDR3 is CAWRGEGTGVTNEQFF. The CDR3 coding sequence is TGTGCCTGGAGGGGGGAAGGGACAGGGGTAACCAATGAGCAGTTCTTC.

This chain connects TRBV11-2 to TRBJ2-1, with 7 positions matching TRBD2. Germline lookup yields CDR1 SGHAT and CDR2 FQNNGV. The CDR3 is 14 residues long. The junction had 5 bases not matched to a gene; V was cut back by 5 bases and J by 4 bases. CDR3 nucleotide sequence: TGTGCCAGCAGCGGGGGAGGGCGATACAATGAGCAGTTCTTC. As protein: CASSGGGRYNEQFF.

The rearrangement joins TRBV4-3 to TRBJ2-2; D possibly corresponds to TRBD1 (5 bases). This CDR3 contains 15 residues. The V and J ends lost 1 base and 4 bases respectively, with 10 bases between them. Germline V gene data show CDR1 as LGHNA and CDR2 as YSLEER. CDR3 in amino acids: CASSQVDRITGELFF. CDR3 bases: TGCGCCAGCAGCCAAGTCGACAGAATCACCGGGGAGCTGTTTTTT.

The rearrangement joins TRBV20-1 to TRBJ2-1; 7 nucleotides match TRBD1. The trim removed 5 bases at V and 13 bases at J, leaving 5 bases unmatched. Germline V gene sequence: CDR1 DFQATT, CDR2 SNEGSKA (reference sequence). The CDR3 is 10 residues long. CDR3 bases: TGCAGTGCTGAGGGGGCACCCCAGTTCTTC. Its protein is CSAEGAPQFF.

V is TRBV30 and J is TRBJ2-5, with 10 bases that match TRBD1. Trimming cost V 4 bases and J 5 bases; bases outside gene matches: 7. This CDR3 comprises 14 residues. CDR1 GTSNPN and CDR2 SVGIG come from the germline V gene (reference sequence). The CDR3 DNA is TGTGCCTGGACCCATGGGACAGGGGATGAGACCCAGTACTTC. Encoded protein: CAWTHGTGDETQYF. The variable domain in full, completed from reference TRBV30 and TRBJ2-5, reads SQTIHQWPATLVQPVGSPLSLECTVEGTSNPNLYWYRQAAGRGLQLLFYSVGIGQISSEVPQNLSASRPQDRQFILSSKKLLLSDSGFYLCAWTHGTGDETQYFGPGTRLLVL.

The chain is built from TRBV28 and TRBJ2-7; unclear D gene. The CDR3 has 11 residues. V gave up 8 bases and J gave up 5 bases, with 10 bases separating them. Germline V lookup: CDR1 MDHEN, CDR2 SYDVKM. The CDR3 DNA is TGTGCCAGCTCATTAGTCGACGAGCAGTACTTC. Its translation: CASSLVDEQYF.

The genes are TRBV4-1 and TRBJ2-1; 9 bases are shared with TRBD1. The CDR3 extends over 15 amino acids. The J segment lost 6 bases and the V segment lost 5 bases, leaving 8 bases of the junction unmatched. Germline CDR1 is MGHRA and CDR2 is YSYEKL. The CDR3 DNA reads as TGCGCCAGCAGCGGGGACAGGGCCGGGGGCAATGAGCAGTTCTTC. Translating it yields CASSGDRAGGNEQFF.

The V gene is TRBV5-6, the J gene TRBJ2-5; 9 bases are shared with TRBD1. CDR3 size: 15 residues. Germline-derived CDR1 and CDR2 are SGHDT and YYEEEE. Losses at the gene ends were 5 bases for V and 2 bases for J; bases not matched to a gene: 7. The CDR3 region has the DNA TGTGCCAGCAGAATTACGACAGGGGGTCAAGAGACCCAGTACTTC. Protein: CASRITTGGQETQYF.